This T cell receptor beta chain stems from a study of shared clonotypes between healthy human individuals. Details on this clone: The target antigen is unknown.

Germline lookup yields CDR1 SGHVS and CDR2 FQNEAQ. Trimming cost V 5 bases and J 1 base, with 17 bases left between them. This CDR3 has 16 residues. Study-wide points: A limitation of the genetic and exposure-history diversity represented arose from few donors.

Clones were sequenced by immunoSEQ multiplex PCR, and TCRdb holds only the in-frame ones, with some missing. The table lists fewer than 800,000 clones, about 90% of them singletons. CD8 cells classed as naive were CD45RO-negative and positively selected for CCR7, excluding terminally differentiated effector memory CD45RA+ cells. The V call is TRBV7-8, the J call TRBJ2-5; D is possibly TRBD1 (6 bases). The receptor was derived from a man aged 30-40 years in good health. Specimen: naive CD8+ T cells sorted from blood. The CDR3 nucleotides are TGTGCCAGCAGCACCCTTTCGCAACAGGGCCAAGAGACCCAGTACTTC. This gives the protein CASSTLSQQGQETQYF.